This record looks at one T cell receptor beta chain sequence and its context. Its antigen is currently unknown. The TRB libraries of cDNA were built by UMI-labeled 5' RACE. Each CDR3 protein gets one entry in TCRdb, which reprocessed the 5' RACE reads and gives no DNA. This sample contains tens of thousands of distinct CDR3 sequences. This record belongs to a study of CXCR3-negative and CXCR3-positive naive CD8 T cells. Study-wide background: Per library, roughly 1.6 +/- 0.3 million reads; 120 million to 150 million TRB reads overall. Study results and caveats: CXCR3-positive naive cells had more hydrophobic TRB CDR3s than CXCR3-negative naive cells.

The CDR3 is 13 amino acids. The germline CDR1 and CDR2 sequences are MNHEY and SMNVEV (reference sequence). Sequences were obtained from naive CXCR3- CD8+ T cells from blood. Documented subset: CD45RO-CCR7+CD27+CD95- naive CD8+ T cells lacking CXCR3 (TNR3-). J is TRBJ2-1 and V is TRBV27; the TCRdb D gene call, TRBD1, has no DNA to confirm it. This clonotype originated in a human donor in good health. Some clones in this sample may be carry-over from other donors' samples. The CDR3 reads CASSLQGFNEQFF.